The 27 T cell receptor beta chains listed next were all sequenced from one sample in a study of cytomegalovirus exposure and HLA in healthy donors. PCR amplification relied on 60 Vbeta primers (plus 13 Jbeta primers). Clones were read by immunoSEQ multiplex PCR, and TCRdb kept only the in-frame ones, dropping some. The repertoire holds roughly 100,000 clones, 78% seen once, with roughly 1.7% in the top ten. Material for sequencing was PBMCs. The receptors shown here come from a woman in her thirties or forties in good health and CMV-seronegative.

The chain is built from TRBV14 and TRBJ1-3; 9 positions agree with TRBD1. The CDR3 runs to 15 residues. In germline, CDR1 is SGHDN, CDR2 FVKESK. The V gene end was trimmed by 4 bases and the J gene end by 3 bases; junction bases not matched to a gene: 4. The CDR3 DNA reads TGTGCCAGCAGCCTGGACAGGGGCTTTGGAAACACCATATATTTT. Translated, it gives CASSLDRGFGNTIYF. The full variable domain, completed using reference TRBV14 and TRBJ1-3, is EAGVTQFPSHSVIEKGQTVTLRCDPISGHDNLYWYRRVMGKEIKFLLHFVKESKQDESGMPNNRFLAERTGGTYSTLKVQPAELEDSGVYFCASSLDRGFGNTIYFGEGSWLTVV.

The chain is built from TRBV6-5 and TRBJ2-1; 14 bases fit TRBD2. There are 15 residues in the CDR3. Germline trimming cut 4 bases from V and 7 bases from J; bases unmatched to any gene: 3. The germline CDR1 and CDR2 sequences are MNHEY and SVGAGI. The CDR3 nucleotides are TGTGCCAGCAGTTGGACTAGCGGGAGGAGGAATGAGCAGTTCTTC. Translated: CASSWTSGRRNEQFF.

The rearrangement joins TRBV28 to TRBJ2-1; 9 bases are a match to TRBD2. V shed 6 bases, J shed 0 bases, and the junction held 9 bases outside the gene matches. The length of the CDR3 is 17 residues. Germline CDR1 MDHEN, CDR2 SYDVKM. The CDR3, as DNA: TGTGCCAGCAGCTTCAATGTAGCGGGAGACTCCTACAATGAGCAGTTCTTC. Residues: CASSFNVAGDSYNEQFF.

The DNA for the CDR3 is TGTGCCAGCAGTTTAAGTAGCACCTACGAGCAGTACTTC. Translating it yields CASSLSSTYEQYF. The chain uses TRBV27 and TRBJ2-7; D gene unclear. The V end lost 2 bases, the J end lost 2 bases, and 7 bases lay between the germline ends. The CDR3 runs to 13 residues. Per the germline V gene, CDR1 is MNHEY and CDR2 is SMNVEV (reference sequence).

This clone was seen only a few times. The chain joins TRBV5-6 to TRBJ1-3; D remains unclear. The CDR3 loop spans 14 amino acids. Germline V gives CDR1 SGHDT, CDR2 YYEEEE. Trimming removed 0 bases at V and 1 base at J, with 5 bases between. CDR3 nucleotides: TGTGCCAGCAGCTTGGGGCCATCTGGAAACACCATATATTTT. It is translated as CASSLGPSGNTIYF.

This clone was seen a few times. The V and J genes are TRBV19 and TRBJ1-5; 9 positions agree with TRBD1. The CDR3 covers 17 residues. J was trimmed by 0 bases and V by 6 bases; bases with no gene match: 9. Per the germline V gene, CDR1 is LNHDA and CDR2 is SQIVND (reference sequence). The CDR3 nucleotides read TGTGCCAGTAGCTATAACGGACAGGGGACTAGCAATCAGCCCCAGCATTTT. This gives the protein CASSYNGQGTSNQPQHF.

V usage is TRBV19 and J usage is TRBJ1-5; TRBD1 aligns across 9 bases. The CDR3 is 15 amino acids. J was trimmed by 2 bases and V by 5 bases; bases with no gene match: 4. Germline CDR1 is LNHDA and CDR2 is SQIVND (reference sequence). The CDR3 loop reads CASSLQGARNQPQHF. CDR3 bases: TGTGCCAGTAGTTTACAGGGGGCACGCAATCAGCCCCAGCATTTT.

V is TRBV27 and J is TRBJ1-5, with 7 positions matching TRBD1. In germline, CDR1 is MNHEY, CDR2 SMNVEV (reference sequence). The CDR3 spans 15 residues. The ends lost 8 bases at V and 4 bases at J; junction bases unmatched: 11. Here the CDR3 DNA reads TGTGCCAGCTCTATTACAGGGGTTTGGAATCAGCCCCAGCATTTT. Amino acids: CASSITGVWNQPQHF.

The V gene is TRBV5-1, the J gene TRBJ1-2; D uncertain. V lost 0 bases, J lost 8 bases, and 11 bases lay in between. From germline, CDR1 is SGHRS and CDR2 YFSETQ. The CDR3 has 13 amino acids. The CDR3 reads CASSLDDLGGYTF. CDR3 bases: TGCGCCAGCAGCTTGGATGATCTAGGCGGCTACACCTTC.

The chain carries TRBV9 and TRBJ2-2; 9 nucleotides align to TRBD2. This CDR3 is built from 15 residues. The trim removed 1 base at V and 4 bases at J, leaving 2 bases unmatched. Germline-derived CDR1 and CDR2 are SGDLS and YYNGEE. CDR3: CASSVKLAGTGELFF. CDR3 DNA sequence: TGTGCCAGCAGCGTAAAACTAGCGGGCACCGGGGAGCTGTTTTTT. Based on the CDR3 plus reference TRBV9 and TRBJ2-2, the full variable domain is DSGVTQTPKHLITATGQRVTLRCSPRSGDLSVYWYQQSLDQGLQFLIQYYNGEERAKGNILERFSAQQFPDLHSELNLSSLELGDSALYFCASSVKLAGTGELFFGEGSRLTVL.

The chain carries TRBV7-3 and TRBJ2-1; D call uncertain. The CDR3 covers 13 residues. The V and J ends lost 7 bases and 7 bases respectively, with 14 bases between them. Germline assignment: CDR1 SGHTA and CDR2 FQGTGA. The CDR3 protein is CASILPKENEQFF. The CDR3 DNA follows: TGTGCCAGCATCCTCCCCAAGGAGAATGAGCAGTTCTTC. Variable domain in full (rest from reference TRBV7-3 and TRBJ2-1): GAGVSQTPSNKVTEKGKYVELRCDPISGHTALYWYRQSLGQGPEFLIYFQGTGAADDSGLPNDRFFAVRPEGSVSTLKIQRTERGDSAVYLCASILPKENEQFFGPGTRLTVL.

This clone has just one count. V usage is TRBV7-2 and J usage is TRBJ2-7; D may be TRBD2 (5 bases). Germline V gene data show CDR1 as SGHTA and CDR2 as FQGNSA. This CDR3 is 12 amino acids long. The V and J ends lost 4 bases and 2 bases respectively, with 6 bases between them. The CDR3 is CASSSGAYEQYF. The CDR3 region has the DNA TGTGCCAGCAGCTCCGGGGCCTACGAGCAGTACTTC.

The J gene is TRBJ2-7, the V gene TRBV9; the match to TRBD2 covers 8 bases. Germline V CDR1 and CDR2: SGDLS, YYNGEE. J gave up 5 bases and V 0 bases, and 4 bases lay outside the gene matches. The CDR3 contains 14 residues. CDR3 nucleotide sequence: TGTGCCAGCAGCGTAGCGGGAGGGCGCCACGAGCAGTACTTC. As protein: CASSVAGGRHEQYF.

The gene calls are TRBV28 and TRBJ2-1; D not resolved. Germline V gene data show CDR1 as MDHEN and CDR2 as SYDVKM. Deletions cut 3 bases from V and 6 bases from J, with 9 bases between. This CDR3 region has 13 residues. Here the CDR3 DNA reads TGTGCCAGCAGTTTGTTCAGACTCAATGAGCAGTTCTTC. Translation gives CASSLFRLNEQFF.

The chain carries TRBV9 and TRBJ2-1, with TRBD2 matching 9 bases. Germline-derived CDR1 and CDR2 are SGDLS and YYNGEE. This CDR3 comprises 16 residues. Unmatched junction bases numbered 19, after V lost 3 bases and J lost 15 bases. The CDR3 DNA reads as TGTGCCAGCAGCGCCTGGGGGGGTCCGGGACTAGCCCCCCGGTTCTTC. Residues: CASSAWGGPGLAPRFF.

The chain combines TRBV28 with TRBJ1-3, with 7 bases lining up with TRBD1. J was trimmed by 3 bases and V by 6 bases; bases with no gene match: 5. From germline, CDR1 is MDHEN and CDR2 SYDVKM. This CDR3 has 14 residues. CDR3 sequence reads: CASRQGGIGNTIYF. The CDR3 DNA reads as TGTGCCAGCAGGCAGGGGGGTATTGGAAACACCATATATTTT.

The chain has TRBV7-3 and TRBJ2-1; TRBD1 is a possible D gene (6 bases). The CDR3 is made up of 15 amino acids. V dropped 5 bases and J dropped 5 bases, with 16 bases sitting between them. Looked up from germline, CDR1 is SGHTA and CDR2 is FQGTGA. Written as DNA, the CDR3 is TGTGCCAGCAGCCCCAGGGGCGTTGGTGACAATGAGCAGTTCTTC. The encoded protein is CASSPRGVGDNEQFF.

The chain joins TRBV7-2 to TRBJ2-1; D might be TRBD1 (5 bases). The CDR3 runs 14 residues. V was clipped by 7 bases and J by 5 bases, with 15 bases between them. Germline V CDR1 and CDR2: SGHTA, FQGNSA. The CDR3 protein is CASKKEDINNEQFF. The DNA of the CDR3 is TGTGCCAGCAAAAAAGAGGACATTAACAATGAGCAGTTCTTC.

The chain is built from TRBV29-1 and TRBJ1-2; no reliable D call. Germline values: CDR1 SQVTM, CDR2 ANQGSEA. This CDR3 is built from 10 residues. Trimming stripped 7 bases from V and 3 bases from J, with 6 bases between. For the CDR3, the DNA is TGCAGCGCTAATGACTATGGCTACACCTTC. This sequence encodes CSANDYGYTF.

The chain uses TRBV29-1 and TRBJ2-7, with 7 bases matching TRBD2. This CDR3 region has 12 residues. J lost 5 bases, V lost 7 bases, and 8 bases had no gene match. Germline-derived CDR1 and CDR2 are SQVTM and ANQGSEA. The CDR3 coding sequence is TGCAGCGCCTCAAGCGGGAACCACGAGCAGTACTTC. Translation: CSASSGNHEQYF.

The rearrangement joins TRBV11-2 to TRBJ1-2; no reliable D call. The CDR3 loop spans 13 amino acids. V lost 4 bases to trimming and J lost 8 bases, with 14 bases between them. Germline assignment: CDR1 SGHAT and CDR2 FQNNGV. In DNA form, the CDR3 reads TGTGCCAGCAGCTCCCCCCAGATACCGGGCTACACCTTC. Protein product: CASSSPQIPGYTF.

This chain uses TRBV29-1 with TRBJ1-3; tentatively, D is TRBD1 (5 bases). Per the germline V gene, CDR1 is SQVTM and CDR2 is ANQGSEA. Trimming took off 4 bases at V and 0 bases at J, with 13 bases between the two ends. The CDR3 is 15 amino acids. DNA of the CDR3: TGCAGCGTTGCCCATAACAGGAACTCTGGAAACACCATATATTTT. Its protein is CSVAHNRNSGNTIYF.

This clone has a handful of counts. The V gene is TRBV5-1, the J gene TRBJ2-3, with D uncertain. Germline CDR1 reads SGHRS; CDR2 reads YFSETQ. There are 11 residues in the CDR3. The V end was cut by 4 bases, the J end by 5 bases, with 5 bases between. In DNA, the CDR3 is TGCGCCAGCAGCCTCGGAGATACGCAGTATTTT. It codes for CASSLGDTQYF.

This clone was found a few times. The V gene is TRBV25-1, the J gene TRBJ2-1; 7 bases are shared with TRBD2. Losses at the gene ends were 1 base for V and 0 bases for J; bases not matched to a gene: 3. This CDR3 has 16 amino acids. From germline, CDR1 is MGHDK and CDR2 SYGVNS. The CDR3 reads CASSEFGGSSYNEQFF. CDR3 DNA sequence: TGTGCCAGCAGTGAATTTGGCGGGAGCTCCTACAATGAGCAGTTCTTC. The full variable domain, its missing parts supplied by reference TRBV25-1 and TRBJ2-1, is EADIYQTPRYLVIGTGKKITLECSQTMGHDKMYWYQQDPGMELHLIHYSYGVNSTEKGDLSSESTVSRIRTEHFPLTLESARPSHTSQYLCASSEFGGSSYNEQFFGPGTRLTVL.

The chain has TRBV10-2 and TRBJ2-1; possible D gene TRBD1, 6 bases. The length of the CDR3 is 13 residues. The germline V gene encodes CDR1 WSHSY and CDR2 SAAADI. The V gene lost 10 bases and the J gene lost 4 bases, with 14 bases spanning the gap. The CDR3 region is CATGTSVYNEQFF. The CDR3 bases are TGCGCCACCGGGACATCCGTTTACAATGAGCAGTTCTTC.

The V call is TRBV12-2, the J call TRBJ1-4; the D call in the table, TRBD1, was not verified against the DNA. TRBV12-2 is shown as a pseudogene. The CDR3 runs 15 residues. CDR3: CASRLPGLINEKLFF. The CDR3 region has the DNA TGTGCAAGTCGCTTACCAGGGTTGATTAATGAAAAACTGTTTTTT.

The chain has TRBV18 and TRBJ1-3, with 7 bases identical to TRBD1. Unmatched junction bases numbered 10, after V lost 0 bases and J lost 14 bases. Per the germline V gene, CDR1 is KGHSH and CDR2 is LQKENI. CDR3 size: 14 residues. The CDR3 DNA is TGTGCCAGCTCACCACCGGGGAGGACAGGCTCCCTATATTTT. Protein product: CASSPPGRTGSLYF.